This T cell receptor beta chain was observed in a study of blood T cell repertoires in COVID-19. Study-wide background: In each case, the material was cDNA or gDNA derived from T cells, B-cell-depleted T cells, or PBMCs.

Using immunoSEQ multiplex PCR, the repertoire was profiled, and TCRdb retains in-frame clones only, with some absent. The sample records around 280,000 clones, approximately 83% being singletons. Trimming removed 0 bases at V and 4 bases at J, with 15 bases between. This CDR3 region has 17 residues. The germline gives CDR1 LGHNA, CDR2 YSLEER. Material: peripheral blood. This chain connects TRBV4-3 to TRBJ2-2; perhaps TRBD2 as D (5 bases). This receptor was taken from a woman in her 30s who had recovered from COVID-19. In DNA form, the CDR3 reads TGCGCCAGCAGCCAAGATTATGGCGGGTCGGCCACCGGGGAGCTGTTTTTT. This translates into CASSQDYGGSATGELFF.